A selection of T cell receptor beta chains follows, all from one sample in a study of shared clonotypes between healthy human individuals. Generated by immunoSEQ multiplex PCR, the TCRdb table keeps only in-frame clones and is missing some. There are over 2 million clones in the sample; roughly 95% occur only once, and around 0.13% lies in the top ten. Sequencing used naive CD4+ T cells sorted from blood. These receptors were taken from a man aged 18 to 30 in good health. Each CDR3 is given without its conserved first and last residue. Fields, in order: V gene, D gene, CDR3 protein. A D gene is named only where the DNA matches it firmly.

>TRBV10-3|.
AISETRETQY
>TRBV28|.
ASSLAQDLGGYT
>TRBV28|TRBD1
ASMSGTVTGELF
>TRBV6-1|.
ASSEVRGPYEQY
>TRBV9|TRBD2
ASSVDGTSLNEQF
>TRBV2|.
ASSAAGAGGELF
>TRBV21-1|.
ASPNGGMGANVLT
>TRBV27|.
ASSSWATDTQY
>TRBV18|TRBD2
ASSPPGGEGNEQF
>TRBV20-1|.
SAREANEQF
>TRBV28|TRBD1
ASGRQGGTGELF
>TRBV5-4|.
ASSLANRNTEAF
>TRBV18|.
ASSPISYEQY
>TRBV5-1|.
ASSWDRGSYNEQF
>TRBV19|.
ASSISSNTEAF
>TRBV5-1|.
ASSLAGADNQPQH
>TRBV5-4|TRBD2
ASTRAGTSGHEQY
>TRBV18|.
ASSPTGSVLAKNIQY
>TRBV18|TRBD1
ASSPLPTGGGNQPQH
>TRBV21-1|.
ASSKEPGVRSYEQY
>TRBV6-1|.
ASSDWFQPQH
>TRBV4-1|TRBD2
ASSQGPGVTSGGAIEQF
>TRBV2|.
ASKVSYNEQF
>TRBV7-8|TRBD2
ASSLEAGVDTQY
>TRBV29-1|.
SAQKGVEQY
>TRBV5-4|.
ASSPGAGSGNTIY
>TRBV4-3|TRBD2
ASSQRLAGGNEQF
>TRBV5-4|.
ASSLGTAGNYGYT
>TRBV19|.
ASRSAATSGSAEAF
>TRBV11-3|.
ASSGRAQGGELF
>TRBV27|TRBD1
ASSLWGTGDTGPSYNEQF
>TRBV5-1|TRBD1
ASSLRTGLYYEQY
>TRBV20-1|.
SASWDRGQY
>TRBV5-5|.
ASSLGSPYEQY
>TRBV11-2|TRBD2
ASSFTTPGLAGLGDTQY
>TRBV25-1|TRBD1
ASSESRGLRDTQY
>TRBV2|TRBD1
ASSSRTGGTEAF
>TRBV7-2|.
ASSLWGKRTNTGELF
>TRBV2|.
ASSEASAQNHEQY
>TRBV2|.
ASRGLFGVNTGELF
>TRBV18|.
ASSPDKGTYNEQF
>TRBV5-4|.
ASSSEDTDPEKLF
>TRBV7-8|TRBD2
ASSGGLQETQY
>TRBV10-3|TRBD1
AIDTPKPGGRTYGYT
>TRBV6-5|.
ASRPREKNTEAF
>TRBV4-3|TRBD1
ASSRDRGTYEQY
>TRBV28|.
ASRGPRGSTEAF
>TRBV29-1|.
SGQGNTEAF
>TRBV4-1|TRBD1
ASRDRGAGQPQH
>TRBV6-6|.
ASSYNDRMNQPQH
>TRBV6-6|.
ASSGGQGNEQF
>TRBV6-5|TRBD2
ASSFGLAEGGETQY
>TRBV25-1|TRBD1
ASSEEGTGAPYEQY
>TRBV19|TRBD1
ASSGGQVETQY
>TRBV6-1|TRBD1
ASSVGQGGGNEQF
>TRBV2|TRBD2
ASSLTSGVSDTQY
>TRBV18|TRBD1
ASSPLGQGAPGELF
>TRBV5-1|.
ASSYTGQPYNEQF
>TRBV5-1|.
ASSLQGAVGNTIY
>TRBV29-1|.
SPIGGGVNSPLH